This T cell receptor beta chain originates from a study of graft-versus-host responses after intestinal transplantation. The overall study: Recipients got multivisceral, liver-intestinal, or isolated intestinal transplants. The study gave all recipients anti-thymocyte globulin induction, then tacrolimus and steroids for approximately three years. Broader study findings: High graft-versus-host to host-versus-graft clonal ratios were found in allografts of patients who had graft-donor T cell macrochimerism. Researchers found GvH clones in recipient marrow, and some showed up first in ileum or blood.

Worth noting for this clone: Its target is not known.

Profiled with immunoSEQ multiplex PCR; TCRdb holds only in-frame clones, not every one. The sample has about 98,000 clones, approximately 85% seen once. Germline-derived CDR1 and CDR2 are SEHNR and FQNEAQ (reference sequence). Trimming took off 1 base at V and 3 bases at J, with 9 bases between the two ends. The CDR3 has 14 residues. The chain joins TRBV7-9 to TRBJ1-1; D is unresolved. Sequencing used PBMCs, obtained 255 days after intestinal transplant. The TCR was taken from a human patient who received an intestinal transplant, so some T cells may come from the graft donor. CDR3 region: CASSLGEIDTEAFF. The DNA for the CDR3 is TGTGCCAGCAGCTTAGGCGAGATTGACACTGAAGCTTTCTTT. Full variable domain (missing parts from reference TRBV7-9 and TRBJ1-1): DTGVSQNPRHKITKRGQNVTFRCDPISEHNRLYWYRQTLGQGPEFLTYFQNEAQLEKSRLLSDRFSAERPKGSFSTLEIQRTEQGDSAMYLCASSLGEIDTEAFFGQGTRLTVV.